Shown below are 10 T cell receptor beta chains from a single sample sequenced in a study of shared clonotypes between healthy human individuals. Naive CD8 isolation took CD45RO-negative cells positively selected for CCR7 and excluded terminally differentiated effector memory CD45RA+ cells. The method was immunoSEQ multiplex PCR; TCRdb's version includes in-frame clones alone and lacks a portion of them. This sample has fewer than 850,000 clones, with approximately 97% found just once. The sequenced sample was naive CD8+ T cells sorted from blood. These receptors were taken from a man aged 30 to 45 in good health.

The genes are TRBV9 and TRBJ2-3; 7 nucleotides match TRBD2. The CDR3 covers 18 residues. The germline gives CDR1 SGDLS, CDR2 YYNGEE. Trimming at V came to 0 bases and at J to 1 base, leaving 11 bases not matched to a gene. The CDR3 nucleotides are TGTGCCAGCAGCGTAGCTCGGGAGGCTAGAGCTGGCACAGATACGCAGTATTTT. This gives the protein CASSVAREARAGTDTQYF.

The chain couples TRBV6-1 to TRBJ1-1; possibly TRBD1 for D (5 bases). Trimming took off 2 bases at V and 0 bases at J, with 10 bases between the two ends. Germline V gives CDR1 MNHNS, CDR2 SASEGT. The CDR3 totals 15 residues. The CDR3 DNA reads TGTGCCAGCAGTGAATTGGAGGGGATGAACACTGAAGCTTTCTTT. This codes for CASSELEGMNTEAFF.

V is TRBV13 and J is TRBJ2-2, with 9 bases fitting TRBD2. Per germline, CDR1 PRHDT and CDR2 FYEKMQ (reference sequence). The length of the CDR3 is 16 residues. With V trimmed by 0 bases and J by 4 bases, 3 bases remained unmatched. Written as DNA, the CDR3 is TGTGCCAGCAGCTTAGGTCTAGCGGGACGCACCGGGGAGCTGTTTTTT. Translating it yields CASSLGLAGRTGELFF.

This chain connects TRBV4-1 to TRBJ2-7; D is perhaps TRBD2 (5 bases). The CDR3 is made up of 12 amino acids. The ends were cut back, 1 base at V and 6 bases at J, with 7 bases in the middle. Germline values: CDR1 MGHRA, CDR2 YSYEKL. CDR3 DNA sequence: TGCGCCAGCAGCCAAGGAGGGCGCGAGCAGTACTTC. It translates to CASSQGGREQYF.

The chain combines TRBV2 with TRBJ2-1, with 10 bases lining up with TRBD2. Germline V gives CDR1 SNHLY, CDR2 FYNNEI. V dropped 3 bases and J dropped 5; count of bases not matched to a gene: 13. The CDR3 length is 18 residues. The CDR3 sequence: CASSDSRTSGGKDNEQFF. The CDR3 coding sequence is TGTGCCAGCAGTGACTCACGGACTAGCGGAGGGAAGGACAATGAGCAGTTCTTC.

The genes are TRBV11-2 and TRBJ1-2; D is perhaps TRBD1 (5 bases). V lost 3 bases to trimming and J lost 8 bases, with 19 bases between them. Per germline, CDR1 SGHAT and CDR2 FQNNGV. This CDR3 has 15 amino acids. The chain's CDR3 is CASSLGGSRSYGYTF. CDR3 DNA: TGTGCCAGCAGCTTGGGGGGGTCGCGATCCTACGGCTACACCTTC. Complete variable domain (other parts from reference TRBV11-2 and TRBJ1-2): EAGVAQSPRYKIIEKRQSVAFWCNPISGHATLYWYQQILGQGPKLLIQFQNNGVVDDSQLPKDRFSAERLKGVDSTLKIQPAKLEDSAVYLCASSLGGSRSYGYTFGSGTRLTVV.

The genes are TRBV5-4 and TRBJ2-7, with D unclear. V was trimmed by 2 bases and J by 0 bases, leaving 6 bases between them. This CDR3 region has 13 residues. The germline gives CDR1 SGHNT, CDR2 YYREEE (reference sequence). The CDR3 is CASSFESSYEQYF. The CDR3 bases are TGTGCCAGCAGCTTTGAAAGCTCCTACGAGCAGTACTTC.

The chain uses TRBV9 and TRBJ2-1; 7 nucleotides align to TRBD2. Germline V CDR1 and CDR2: SGDLS, YYNGEE. This CDR3 is 16 amino acids long. With V trimmed by 2 bases and J by 8 bases, 13 bases remained unmatched. The CDR3 protein is CASSVGTNLRLDEQFF. In nucleotides, the CDR3 is TGTGCCAGCAGCGTCGGGACTAACCTTCGGCTCGATGAGCAGTTCTTC.

The chain has TRBV6-1 and TRBJ2-7, with a weak D call TRBD1 (6 bases). The V gene's germline CDR1 is MNHNS and CDR2 SASEGT. V gave up 10 bases and J gave up 0 bases, with 16 bases separating them. The CDR3 sequence is 14 residues long. CDR3: CATWARDTSYEQYF. The CDR3 DNA reads TGTGCCACCTGGGCCCGGGACACCTCCTACGAGCAGTACTTC.

Note on this clone: The same CDR3 arises from other DNA sequences in this sample as well. The CDR3 here is CASSGTYEQYF. As DNA, the CDR3 is TGTGCCAGCAGCGGAACCTACGAGCAGTACTTC. The chain carries TRBV28 and TRBJ2-7, with D hard to call. The CDR3 is made up of 11 amino acids. Germline values: CDR1 MDHEN, CDR2 SYDVKM. V shed 6 bases and J shed 2 bases, with 5 bases lying between them.